This is a list of T cell receptor beta chains from one sample in a study of T-cell memory formation after mild COVID-19. TCRdb independently ran MiXCR on the 5' RACE reads; one entry per CDR3 protein. The sample lists 450,000 to 650,000 distinct CDR3 sequences, just over 20% occurring once. Sequences were obtained from PBMCs or a T cell subset sorted from them (not recorded which). These TCRs come from an adult woman who had mild COVID-19 (a few samples of this study predate the infection). Cell type and time point are not known. Both conserved end residues are part of each CDR3. The D gene is left open where the match is weak. Clone size is given for some rows only: seen once, a few or many times, or a class if the clone is expanded.

D gene	CDR3 length	clone size	J gene	V gene	CDR3 DNA	CDR3 protein
-	20	few	TRBJ1-2	TRBV4-1	TGCGCCAGCAGCCAAGATCCCCGCCGTTTGGTAGCAGAGGAACCTTATGGCTACACCTTC	CASSQDPRRLVAEEPYGYTF
-	15	many	TRBJ2-7	TRBV5-1	TGCGCCAGCAGCTCGCCCTCGGGGGGCCCCTACGAGCAGTACTTC	CASSSPSGGPYEQYF
-	12	few	TRBJ1-1	TRBV10-3	TGTGCCATCAGAACAGAGAACACTGAAGCTTTCTTT	CAIRTENTEAFF
TRBD1	15	-	TRBJ1-1	TRBV27	TGTGCCAGCAGTCTAAGGACAGGGCAGAACACTGAAGCTTTCTTT	CASSLRTGQNTEAFF
-	17	-	TRBJ2-7	TRBV4-1	TGCGCCAGCAGCCTTGAATGGTCGGCCGGGACTTACTACGAGCAGTACTTC	CASSLEWSAGTYYEQYF
TRBD1	15	-	TRBJ2-7	TRBV7-2	TGTGCCAGCAGCTTCGGGGACAGGATGATGCTCGAGCAGTACTTC	CASSFGDRMMLEQYF
-	13	many	TRBJ1-4	TRBV7-9	TGTGCCAGCAGCTTAGGGACTAATGAAAAACTGTTTTTT	CASSLGTNEKLFF
-	16	few	TRBJ2-6	TRBV5-5	TGTGCCAGCAGCTTGGATGGAGGCGCTGGGGCCAACGTCCTGACTTTC	CASSLDGGAGANVLTF
TRBD1	15	few	TRBJ1-3	TRBV12-3/TRBV12-4	TGTGCCAGCAGTACGGACAGGGTGGCTGGAAACACCATATATTTT	CASSTDRVAGNTIYF
-	15	-	TRBJ1-6	TRBV5-1	TGCGCCAGCAGCCCCCGCGGAGGGGAAGGTGCACCCCTCCACTTT	CASSPRGGEGAPLHF
-	12	once	TRBJ2-3	TRBV7-2	TGTGCCAGCAGCCCCGCTTTTAATACGCAGTATTTT	CASSPAFNTQYF
-	14	-	TRBJ2-3	TRBV15	TGTGCCACCAGCAGAGTAGGGCAGCCGAATACGCAGTATTTT	CATSRVGQPNTQYF
-	15	-	TRBJ2-7	TRBV7-9	TGTGCCAGCAGCCCGGCGGGCGGGGCCCCTTATCAGCAGTACTTC	CASSPAGGAPYQQYF
-	15	-	TRBJ2-7	TRBV9	TGTGCCAGCAGCGCACATACAGGGACTTCCTACGAGCAGTACTTC	CASSAHTGTSYEQYF
-	15	-	TRBJ1-3	TRBV6-6	TGTGCCAGCAGTTACCACAGGGTCTCTGGAAACACCATATATTTT	CASSYHRVSGNTIYF
-	14	-	TRBJ2-6	TRBV4-3	TGCGCCAGCAGCCAAGCAGGGGGGGCCAACGTCCTGACTTTC	CASSQAGGANVLTF
-	15	few	TRBJ1-1	TRBV7-9	TGTGCCAGCAGCTTTACCGCCGGTTCTAACACTGAAGCTTTCTTT	CASSFTAGSNTEAFF
-	16	few	TRBJ2-7	TRBV4-2	TGTGCCAGCAGCCAAGATTTCGGCAGTAGCTCCTACGAGCAGTACTTC	CASSQDFGSSSYEQYF
-	13	many	TRBJ1-1	TRBV5-6	TGTGCCAGCAGCTATCCACCGAACACTGAAGCTTTCTTT	CASSYPPNTEAFF
TRBD1	13	-	TRBJ2-7	TRBV29-1	TGCAGCGGGGGGACAGGGGTCATCAACGAGCAGTACTTC	CSGGTGVINEQYF
-	14	few	TRBJ2-6	TRBV29-1	TGCAGCGTCCTAAGGGGCTCTGGGGCCAACGTCCTGACTTTC	CSVLRGSGANVLTF
-	18	-	TRBJ2-6	TRBV4-1	TGCGCCAGCAGCCAAGGGGTTTCCGACTCGTCTGGGGCCAACGTCCTGACTTTC	CASSQGVSDSSGANVLTF
-	16	-	TRBJ1-2	TRBV12-3/TRBV12-4	TGTGCCAGCTTTAGTAGAAGGTCAGGGGATTTCTATGGCTACACCTTC	CASFSRRSGDFYGYTF
TRBD1	17	few	TRBJ2-4	TRBV7-9	TGTGCCAGCAGCTTAGGGACAGGGGTTAAGGCCAAAAACATTCAGTACTTC	CASSLGTGVKAKNIQYF
-	13	few	TRBJ1-1	TRBV27	TGTGCCAGCAGTTTAATGGGGGAGAGTGGAGCTTTCTTT	CASSLMGESGAFF
-	16	-	TRBJ2-3	TRBV6-5	TGTGCCAGCAGTCTATGGCCCGGGAGAAGCACAGATACGCAGTATTTT	CASSLWPGRSTDTQYF
TRBD1	15	many	TRBJ2-2	TRBV5-1	TGCGCCAGCAGCCCGGGACAGATATTCACCGGGGAGCTGTTTTTT	CASSPGQIFTGELFF
-	17	few	TRBJ2-4	TRBV12-3/TRBV12-4	TGTGCCAGCAGTGAGTTTCCGAGGGCAACCGAAAGGGGCATTCAGTACTTC	CASSEFPRATERGIQYF
-	15	few	TRBJ2-1	TRBV20-1	TGCAGTGCTAGAGTAAGGAGCGGTTATCGCAATGAGCAGTTCTTC	CSARVRSGYRNEQFF
TRBD2	15	-	TRBJ2-7	TRBV6-1	TGTGCCAGCACCTTGACTAGCGGAGCGTCCTACGAGCAGTACTTC	CASTLTSGASYEQYF
-	13	-	TRBJ2-7	TRBV9	TGTGCCAGCAGCCCGGGGCATGCCTACGAGCAGTACTTC	CASSPGHAYEQYF
TRBD1	19	few	TRBJ1-1	TRBV15	TGTGCCACCAGCACGCCCGGGAAGAAATCCGGGACAGCTAACACTGAAGCTTTCTTT	CATSTPGKKSGTANTEAFF
-	15	few	TRBJ2-5	TRBV4-1	TGCGCCAGCAGCCAAGCGAACTGGGGCCGAGAGACCCAGTACTTC	CASSQANWGRETQYF
TRBD2	15	few	TRBJ2-7	TRBV3-1	TGTGCCAGCAGCCTCGGACTAGCGGGGGGGAAGGAGCAGTACTTC	CASSLGLAGGKEQYF
-	15	few	TRBJ2-7	TRBV4-2	TGTGCCAGCAGCCAATATCGAGGGTTTTCCTACGAGCAGTACTTC	CASSQYRGFSYEQYF
TRBD1	14	few	TRBJ2-5	TRBV7-9	TGTGCCAGCGGACCTTGGACAGGGGGAGAGACCCAGTACTTC	CASGPWTGGETQYF
TRBD1	13	-	TRBJ1-5	TRBV19	TGTGCCAGTAGTATCGGGACAGAACAGCCCCAGCATTTT	CASSIGTEQPQHF
-	14	-	TRBJ1-2	TRBV15	TGTGCCACCAGCAGGGGCGCCACAGGCTATGGCTACACCTTC	CATSRGATGYGYTF
-	12	-	TRBJ2-1	TRBV7-9	TGTGCTTCCGGCGGCCGAAACAATGAGCAGTTCTTC	CASGGRNNEQFF
TRBD1	15	-	TRBJ1-5	TRBV4-3	TGCGCCAGCAGCCGAACAACAGGGGCCAATCAGCCCCAGCATTTT	CASSRTTGANQPQHF
TRBD2	17	few	TRBJ2-3	TRBV10-3	TGTGCCATCAGTGAGTATTCTTCTAGCGGGAACACAGATACGCAGTATTTT	CAISEYSSSGNTDTQYF
-	14	few	TRBJ1-1	TRBV12-3/TRBV12-4	TGTGCCAGCAGTCAGATCCTCATGAACACTGAAGCTTTCTTT	CASSQILMNTEAFF
-	13	-	TRBJ2-5	TRBV15	TGTGCCACCAGCAGAGACCCTAAGGAGACCCAGTACTTC	CATSRDPKETQYF
-	11	-	TRBJ1-2	TRBV4-1	TGCGCCAGCGGAGACAACTATGGCTACACCTTC	CASGDNYGYTF
-	16	once	TRBJ2-5	TRBV3-1	TGTGCCAGCAGCCAAGAGGCAGGGCCCCCCCAAGAGACCCAGTACTTC	CASSQEAGPPQETQYF
-	18	few	TRBJ2-7	TRBV14	TGTGCCAGCAGCCAAGAACTTGTCCGATCCGGTTTGTTCTACGAGCAGTACTTC	CASSQELVRSGLFYEQYF
TRBD1	14	many	TRBJ2-3	TRBV20-1	TGCAGTGCTAGCTTGGACAGGGCTTCAGATACGCAGTATTTT	CSASLDRASDTQYF
-	15	-	TRBJ2-2	TRBV7-3	TGTGCCAGCAGCCCCGAAAGGGGCAACACCGGGGAGCTGTTTTTT	CASSPERGNTGELFF
-	16	-	TRBJ1-6	TRBV27	TGTGCCAGCAGTCGCCTCTGGGAAGGGAGAAGTTCACCCCTCCACTTT	CASSRLWEGRSSPLHF
TRBD1	18	-	TRBJ1-2	TRBV6-1	TGTGCCAGCAGTGAAGCGCGGCACAGGGGTTCGTCGAACTATGGCTACACCTTC	CASSEARHRGSSNYGYTF
TRBD2	16	few	TRBJ2-1	TRBV11-2	TGTGCCAGCAGCTCATTGGGGACTAGCGATCGCAATGAGCAGTTCTTC	CASSSLGTSDRNEQFF